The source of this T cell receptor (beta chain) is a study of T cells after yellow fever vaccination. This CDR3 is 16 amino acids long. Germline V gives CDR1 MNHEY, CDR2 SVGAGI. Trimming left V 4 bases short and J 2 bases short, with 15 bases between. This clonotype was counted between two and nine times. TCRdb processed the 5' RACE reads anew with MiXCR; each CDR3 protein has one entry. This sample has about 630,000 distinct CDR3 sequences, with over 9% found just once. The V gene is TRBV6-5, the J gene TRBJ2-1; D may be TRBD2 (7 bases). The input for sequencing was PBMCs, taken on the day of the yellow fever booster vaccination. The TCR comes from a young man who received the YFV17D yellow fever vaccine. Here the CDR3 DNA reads TGTGCCAGCAGTTGGGTGGGGGCGGGAGCCTACAATGAGCAGTTCTTC. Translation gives CASSWVGAGAYNEQFF.